These T cell receptor beta chains were read from a single sample in a study of blood T cell repertoires in COVID-19. Only in-frame clones appear in the TCRdb table, and some are missing; sequencing was by immunoSEQ multiplex PCR. The table records fewer than 300,000 clones, approximately 91% of them present only once. The specimen sequenced was peripheral blood. The receptors originated from a man younger than 30 with active or convalescent COVID-19. Each CDR3 is given without its conserved first and last residue. Only some rows state a clone size, as once, few, many or a class for expanded clones.

v_gene,abundance,len,j_gene,CDR3aa
TRBV12-3/TRBV12-4,.,10,TRBJ1-5,ASSFEGQPQH
TRBV3-1/TRBV3-2,.,15,TRBJ1-2,ASSQGDRAPRDYGYT
TRBV3-1/TRBV3-2,once,12,TRBJ2-7,ASSHNDRGREQY
TRBV10-1,.,11,TRBJ1-2,ASSESGGYGYT
TRBV28,.,15,TRBJ2-7,ASSLERDRVFSYEQY
TRBV7-3,few,12,TRBJ2-5,ASSYRGTTETQY
TRBV27,.,10,TRBJ1-5,ASRTGNQPQH
TRBV5-1,.,14,TRBJ2-2,ASSIGQAPNTGELF
TRBV5-4,few,14,TRBJ2-7,ASSLDRPGSSYEQY
TRBV2,.,11,TRBJ1-4,ASRASREEKLF
TRBV2,.,12,TRBJ2-7,ASSRTSATYEQY
TRBV19,once,10,TRBJ1-2,ASSIRDGGIT
TRBV4-3,few,11,TRBJ2-5,ASSFDRGETQY
TRBV6-4,.,14,TRBJ2-7,ASSIGRDRSSYEQY
TRBV4-1,.,14,TRBJ1-3,ASSQDLRQGLRTIY
TRBV6-5,.,11,TRBJ1-3,ASSPYSGNTIY
TRBV7-2,once,14,TRBJ1-5,ASSLAKGIGNQPQH
TRBV11-2,.,13,TRBJ2-5,ASSLRQGASETQY
TRBV23-1,.,15,TRBJ2-3,ASSHPKAGKITDTQY
TRBV4-1,.,13,TRBJ1-4,ASSQEPSTVGKLF
TRBV2,.,10,TRBJ1-4,ASRLLGQREF
TRBV12-5,.,11,TRBJ2-5,ASGRQGGETQY
TRBV12-3/TRBV12-4,.,11,TRBJ1-6,ASSSRVESPLH
TRBV24-1,.,7,TRBJ2-1,AIPPRKF
TRBV3-1/TRBV3-2,.,11,TRBJ2-7,ASSRDLKYEQY
TRBV4-1,.,11,TRBJ2-1,ASSRIGVNEQF
TRBV6-2/TRBV6-3,.,13,TRBJ1-1,ASSLFQGAGTEAF
TRBV5-4,.,13,TRBJ1-1,ASSLGTTVNTEAF
TRBV3-1/TRBV3-2,.,11,TRBJ1-1,ASTPGGDTEAF
TRBV27,.,12,TRBJ2-5,ASSPVRNQETQY
TRBV19,.,12,TRBJ1-2,ASSIDRGTDGYT
TRBV5-4,.,16,TRBJ1-2,ASSLTGFWGLDDYGYT
TRBV5-4,.,13,TRBJ1-1,ASSLDVGANTEAF
TRBV4-2,.,13,TRBJ2-2,ASSPGTGGTGELF
TRBV6-5,.,13,TRBJ2-5,ASRGTSGVQETQY
TRBV6-5,.,11,TRBJ1-2,ASTGGGPVGYT